This T cell receptor (beta chain) is from a study of cytomegalovirus exposure and HLA in healthy donors. Notes on the study in general: TRBV6-2, TRBV6-3 and other indistinguishable V segments were excluded. According to an earlier analysis, most TCR beta V segments yielded productive rearrangements about 90% or about 30% of the time.

Trimming left V 10 bases short and J 0 bases short, with 15 bases between. Germline-derived CDR1 and CDR2 are MDHEN and SYDVKM. The CDR3 has 14 amino acids. The PCR made use of 60 Vbeta and 13 Jbeta primers. Libraries were prepared by immunoSEQ multiplex PCR; TCRdb keeps only in-frame clonotypes and omits some of them. The sample carries about 150,000 clones, about 73% recorded once. In its sample, this clone was seen once. Its antigen is currently unknown. The rearrangement uses TRBV28 and TRBJ1-2; D gene unclear. What was sequenced was PBMCs. The sequence was collected from a woman aged 55-70 years in good health and CMV-seropositive. CDR3 amino acids: CAIRRRGANYGYTF. CDR3 DNA: TGTGCCATTAGAAGACGGGGAGCTAACTATGGCTACACCTTC.